Below, 21 T cell receptor beta chains from the same sample are listed, as sequenced in a study of blood T cell repertoires in COVID-19. TCRdb's table, derived via immunoSEQ multiplex PCR, lists solely in-frame clones and lacks some. The repertoire holds 150,000 to 200,000 clones, around nine tenths seen once, with 3.5% to 4.5% in the top ten. The sample comprised peripheral blood. The receptors derive from a man younger than 35 with active or convalescent COVID-19.

This clone was observed once. The chain links TRBV6-5 to TRBJ2-7, with TRBD1 as a possible D gene (6 bases). Looked up from germline, CDR1 is MNHEY and CDR2 is SVGAGI. The CDR3 contains 15 residues. Trimming stripped 6 bases from V and 3 bases from J, with 18 bases between. DNA for the CDR3: TGTGCCAGCAGCCGTTTACAGGGTAGTGGCTACGAGCAGTACGTC. Encoded protein: CASSRLQGSGYEQYV.

CDR3 protein: CASIGGGSPLHF. The CDR3 nucleotides are TGTGCCAGCATAGGGGGCGGTTCACCCCTCCACTTT. The rearrangement links TRBV13 to TRBJ1-6; 7 bases are a match to TRBD1. V gave up 7 bases and J gave up 9 bases; unmatched junction bases: 3. The CDR3 is made up of 12 amino acids. The V gene's germline CDR1 is PRHDT and CDR2 FYEKMQ (reference sequence).

CDR3 coding DNA: TGTGCCAGCAGTGAAGGACAGGGTAACACTGAAGCTTTCTTT. This translates into CASSEGQGNTEAFF. The chain links TRBV6-1 to TRBJ1-1, with 7 bases identical to TRBD1. Per germline, CDR1 MNHNS and CDR2 SASEGT. CDR3 length: 14 residues. Losses at the gene ends were 1 base for V and 2 bases for J; bases not matched to a gene: 1.

This clone was detected only a few times. V usage is TRBV24-1 and J usage is TRBJ1-3; D is uncertain. The CDR3 covers 13 residues. Per germline, CDR1 KGHDR and CDR2 SFDVKD. V was pared by 5 bases and J by 4 bases, with 8 bases between. CDR3 DNA sequence: TGTGCCACCAGTGGCTCAGGCGGAAACACCATATATTTT. Amino acids: CATSGSGGNTIYF.

V and J are TRBV6-1 and TRBJ1-5; D is possibly TRBD1 (5 bases). Germline V lookup: CDR1 MNHNS, CDR2 SASEGT. The V gene lost 0 bases and the J gene lost 0 bases, with 15 bases spanning the gap. The CDR3 has 18 residues. This chain's CDR3 is CASSEAVRWGDSNQPQHF. CDR3 nucleotide sequence: TGTGCCAGCAGTGAAGCGGTCAGGTGGGGGGATAGCAATCAGCCCCAGCATTTT.

The chain links TRBV28 to TRBJ2-7; TRBD2 matches at 9 bases. J gave up 6 bases and V 7 bases, and 10 bases lay outside the gene matches. There are 14 residues in the CDR3. Germline V gene lookup returns CDR1 MDHEN and CDR2 SYDVKM. The CDR3 is CASNGGRAPLEQYF. As DNA, the CDR3 is TGTGCCAGCAACGGCGGGAGGGCCCCCCTCGAGCAGTACTTC.

The chain recombines TRBV7-2 with TRBJ2-3; D is perhaps TRBD2 (5 bases). Trimming cost V 5 bases and J 8 bases, with 20 bases left between them. There are 15 residues in the CDR3. CDR1 is SGHTA, CDR2 FQGNSA, per germline. CDR3 amino acids: CASSGSNAQLATQYF. For the CDR3, the DNA is TGTGCCAGCAGCGGGAGTAATGCACAGTTGGCTACGCAGTATTTT.

The rearrangement uses TRBV10-3 and TRBJ1-1; the match to TRBD1 covers 7 bases. Trimming removed 0 bases from V and 3 bases from J; junction bases left unmatched: 4. The CDR3 totals 15 residues. The germline V gene encodes CDR1 ENHRY and CDR2 SYGVKD. CDR3 region: CAISESPGQHTEAFF. The CDR3, as DNA: TGTGCCATCAGTGAGTCCCCGGGACAGCACACTGAAGCTTTCTTT.

This chain uses TRBV19 with TRBJ1-1; D is perhaps TRBD1 (6 bases). The V end lost 3 bases, the J end lost 0 bases, and 8 bases lay between the germline ends. Looked up from germline, CDR1 is LNHDA and CDR2 is SQIVND (reference sequence). This CDR3 has 14 residues. CDR3 amino acids: CASSIRGMNTEAFF. In DNA, the CDR3 is TGTGCCAGTAGTATCAGGGGTATGAACACTGAAGCTTTCTTT.

This chain uses TRBV15 with TRBJ1-5, with TRBD1 as a possible D gene (5 bases). The CDR3 has 17 amino acids. V was clipped by 0 bases and J by 4 bases, with 16 bases between them. From germline, CDR1 is LNHNV and CDR2 YYDKDF (reference sequence). In nucleotides, the CDR3 is TGTGCCACCAGCAGAGATCCTAATTTTCAGGGAAATCAGCCCCAGCATTTT. As protein: CATSRDPNFQGNQPQHF.

V gene TRBV30 combines with J gene TRBJ2-5; 7 bases agree with TRBD2. The V and J ends lost 0 bases and 0 bases, in that order; junction bases with no gene match: 10. CDR3 size: 17 residues. Germline assignment: CDR1 GTSNPN and CDR2 SVGIG (reference sequence). The CDR3 DNA reads TGTGCCTGGAGTGTACGGGCTAGCGGAAAGTACCAAGAGACCCAGTACTTC. Its translation: CAWSVRASGKYQETQYF.

V and J are TRBV19 and TRBJ2-5; TRBD2 matches at 9 bases. The J segment lost 5 bases and the V segment lost 0 bases, leaving 7 bases of the junction unmatched. This CDR3 contains 16 residues. Per germline, CDR1 LNHDA and CDR2 SQIVND (reference sequence). CDR3 sequence (DNA): TGTGCCAGTAGTATAGAGGCGGGAGGGCAGGACGAGACCCAGTACTTC. This encodes CASSIEAGGQDETQYF. Full variable domain (rest looked up from reference TRBV19 and TRBJ2-5): DGGITQSPKYLFRKEGQNVTLSCEQNLNHDAMYWYRQDPGQGLRLIYYSQIVNDFQKGDIAEGYSVSREKKESFPLTVTSAQKNPTAFYLCASSIEAGGQDETQYFGPGTRLLVL.

The chain recombines TRBV10-3 with TRBJ1-2, with a weak D call TRBD1 (6 bases). Germline V gene sequence: CDR1 ENHRY, CDR2 SYGVKD. Deletions cut 9 bases from V and 6 bases from J, with 20 bases between. The CDR3 length is 14 residues. Here the CDR3 DNA reads TGTGCCATACACAGCATACAGGGTGCTGATGGCTACACCTTC. This gives the protein CAIHSIQGADGYTF.

CDR3 loop: CASSYSWTGSQPQHF. The DNA of the CDR3 is TGTGCCAGCAGTTACTCCTGGACAGGGTCTCAGCCCCAGCATTTT. The chain is built from TRBV6-5 and TRBJ1-5; TRBD1 matches at 8 bases. The CDR3 totals 15 residues. The germline V gene encodes CDR1 MNHEY and CDR2 SVGAGI. V lost 0 bases, J lost 6 bases, and 4 bases stayed unmatched.

The genes are TRBV28 and TRBJ1-2, with 8 nucleotides matching TRBD1. This CDR3 spans 14 amino acids. The V and J ends lost 3 bases and 6 bases, in that order; junction bases with no gene match: 6. The V gene's germline CDR1 is MDHEN and CDR2 SYDVKM. CDR3: CASSFVPDRDGYTF. The DNA for the CDR3 is TGTGCCAGCAGTTTCGTCCCGGACAGGGATGGCTACACCTTC.

The chain has TRBV5-1 and TRBJ1-5; the D gene is possibly TRBD1 (5 bases). This CDR3 is built from 15 residues. V gave up 1 base and J gave up 4 bases, with 12 bases separating them. Germline V gene data show CDR1 as SGHRS and CDR2 as YFSETQ. The CDR3 here is CASSLSGGPNQPQHF. The CDR3 bases are TGCGCCAGCAGCTTGAGCGGGGGTCCTAATCAGCCCCAGCATTTT.

The chain carries TRBV4-1 and TRBJ2-7; 10 bases agree with TRBD2. Germline V gene data show CDR1 as MGHRA and CDR2 as YSYEKL. V lost 4 bases and J lost 4; bases outside the gene matches: 4. The CDR3 is made up of 14 amino acids. This CDR3 reads CASSPGLARYEQYF. CDR3 coding DNA: TGCGCCAGCAGCCCGGGACTAGCGAGGTACGAGCAGTACTTC.

This clone was detected ten times or more. The J gene is TRBJ2-3, the V gene TRBV4-3; tentatively, D is TRBD2 (5 bases). V was cut by 6 bases and J by 0 bases, with 10 bases left in between. This CDR3 region has 14 residues. Germline CDR1 reads LGHNA; CDR2 reads YSLEER. This CDR3 reads CASRPGGSTDTQYF. DNA for the CDR3: TGCGCCAGCAGGCCGGGCGGGAGCACAGATACGCAGTATTTT.

The chain has TRBV24-1 and TRBJ2-3; 12 bases match TRBD2. Germline V gene data show CDR1 as KGHDR and CDR2 as SFDVKD. V shed 3 bases, J shed 2 bases, and the junction held 8 bases outside the gene matches. The CDR3 is made up of 18 amino acids. Here the CDR3 reads CATSDVGLAGSNTDTQYF. The CDR3 coding sequence is TGTGCCACCAGTGATGTTGGACTAGCGGGATCGAACACAGATACGCAGTATTTT.

V usage is TRBV3-1 (or the pseudogene TRBV3-2) and J usage is TRBJ2-1, with D maybe TRBD2 (5 bases). Germline V CDR1 and CDR2: LGHDT, YNNKEL (reference sequence). Trimming cost V 0 bases and J 11 bases, with 8 bases left between them. The CDR3 has 12 residues. The CDR3 protein is CASSQERDKQFF. The CDR3 DNA is TGTGCCAGCAGCCAAGAACGGGATAAGCAGTTCTTC.

The J gene is TRBJ1-2, the V gene TRBV3-1 (or the pseudogene TRBV3-2), with D possibly TRBD1 on 6 matching bases. V dropped 1 base and J dropped 3 bases, with 12 bases sitting between them. Germline CDR1 reads LGHDT; CDR2 reads YNNKEL (reference sequence). The CDR3 is made up of 15 amino acids. Here the CDR3 DNA reads TGTGCCAGCAGCCAAGCGAGGGGGGGGCACTATGGCTACACCTTC. Its translation: CASSQARGGHYGYTF.